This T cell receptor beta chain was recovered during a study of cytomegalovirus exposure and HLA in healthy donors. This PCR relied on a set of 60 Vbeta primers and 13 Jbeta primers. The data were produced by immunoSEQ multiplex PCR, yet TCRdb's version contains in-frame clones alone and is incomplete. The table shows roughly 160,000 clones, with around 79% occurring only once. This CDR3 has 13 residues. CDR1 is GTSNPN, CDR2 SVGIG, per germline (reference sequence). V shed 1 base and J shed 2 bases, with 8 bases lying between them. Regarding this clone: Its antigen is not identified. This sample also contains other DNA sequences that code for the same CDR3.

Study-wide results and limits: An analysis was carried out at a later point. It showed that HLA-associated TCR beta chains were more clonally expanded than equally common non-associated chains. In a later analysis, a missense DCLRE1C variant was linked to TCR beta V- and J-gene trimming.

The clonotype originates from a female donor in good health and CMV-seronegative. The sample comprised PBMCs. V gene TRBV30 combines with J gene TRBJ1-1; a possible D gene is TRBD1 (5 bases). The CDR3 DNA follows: TGTGCCTGGAGTGGGGGGGGTAACACTGAAGCTTTCTTT. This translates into CAWSGGGNTEAFF.